This T cell receptor (beta chain) comes out of a study of memory CD4+ T cells and cytomegalovirus serostatus (dated by TCRdb to the late 2010s). Broadly, across the study: The cohort included about 33 healthy adults from Belgium, of whom 9 were CMV seropositive and 24 were CMV seronegative. The study sequenced CD4+ memory TCRbeta repertoires of a Belgian cohort with known cytomegalovirus serostatus to replicate a published TCR-based CMV serostatus classifier.

Study-level results and caveats: Unlike the original study, which covered naive and memory CD4+ and CD8+ populations, the Belgian study sequenced only CD4+CD45RO+ memory cells. Results were interpreted as suggesting that the CMV-associated TCR signature is largely present in the CD4+ memory repertoire. Among the 150 or so previously reported CMV-associated TCRbeta sequences, 67 showed up in the CD4+ memory repertoires, with each one found in between one and five individuals. CMV serostatus prediction reached a median bootstrapped AUC of about 0.94 with the original framework and over 0.8 with a US-trained random forest. The original-framework classifier achieved a median bootstrapped AUC of about 0.94 with a 95% CI of 0.76-1.00 on the Belgian cohort.

The Quick-DNA Microprep Kit was used to extract genomic DNA from the sorted cells. TCRbeta DNA was amplified with the immunoSEQ hsTCRbeta kit following the manufacturer's protocol. TCRbeta libraries were sequenced on an Illumina MiSeq instrument. Turning to the authors' computational methods: Once out-of-frame sequences had been removed, a few million distinct TCRbeta sequences were left, which works out to an average of roughly 70,000 per individual. Two values were used to score each individual: the count of some 150 previously reported CMV-associated TCRbeta sequences and the total count of productive distinct TCRbeta sequences. A beta-binomial model was reimplemented in Python, and random forests from scikit-learn, run with default parameters, were trained on data from the US cohort. Classifier performance on the Belgian cohort was reported as the median AUC with percentile confidence intervals calculated over 10,000 bootstrap iterations. Sourced from immuneACCESS, this table was stored by TCRdb with only in-frame sequences that have V and J called. A share of the clones is absent; for the studies checked, an unresolved V gene accounts for under half, and the remainder has no known explanation. V, J and clone size are taken as reported in that table, and D and trimming were inferred from the DNA itself. For this sample the table gives 56,000 or so clones, of which over 60% were detected only once. Clones ranked in the top ten supply approximately 0.5% of the sample.

Single viable CD3+CD4+CD8-CD45RO+ cells were sorted as memory CD4+ T cells on a FACSAria II. CMV serostatus was determined with a Roche Elecsys assay detecting serum IgG against CMV pp150, pp28, p38 and p52. After thawing, total CD4+ T cells were enriched by positive selection with CD4 magnetic microbeads. The samples came from a different study that was designed specifically to examine the CD4+ T cell memory repertoire. Peripheral blood mononuclear cells were isolated and cryopreserved according to standard operating procedures, and serum was stored at -80 degrees C. Staining used CD3-PerCP (BW264/56), CD4-APC (RPA-T4), CD45RO-PE (UCHT1) and CD8-Pacific Orange (3B5) antibodies, with Sytox blue excluding non-viable cells. Looking up the germline V gene yields CDR1 SGDLS and CDR2 YYNGEE. The CDR3 starts with the cysteine, ends with the phenylalanine, and has 13 residues. The retained sequence is limited to the CDR3, 39 bases, with the frame set at the first base. Deletion took 1 base off V and 4 bases off J, with a span of 7 bases between the germline ends.

Worth noting for this clone: It has no known antigen specificity. No base quality values were provided; no much bigger clone lies one nucleotide off.

Sequenced sample: memory CD4+ T cells from blood. The chain uses TRBV9 and TRBJ2-3, with no reliable assignment of the D segment. The origin of this receptor is an adult in good health and CMV-seronegative. Some clones in this sample may be carry-over from other donors' samples. CDR3 sequence: CASSVRSSDTQYF. The sequence in DNA is TGTGCCAGCAGCGTACGTTCTTCAGATACGCAGTATTTT.